Each of the 5 T cell receptor beta chains below was sequenced from the same sample in a study of blood T cell repertoires in COVID-19. Produced via immunoSEQ multiplex PCR; TCRdb's table is partial and in-frame only. The table includes about 190,000 clones, roughly 77% detected once. Specimen: PBMCs or T cells enriched from blood (not recorded which). The source of these receptors is a woman aged 45-59 years with acute COVID-19.

The rearrangement links TRBV5-1 to TRBJ2-2, with 14 bases lining up with TRBD2. V trimming: 9 bases; J trimming: 3 bases; junction bases outside the gene matches: 4. CDR3 length: 15 residues. CDR1 SGHRS and CDR2 YFSETQ come from the germline V gene. The CDR3, as DNA: TGCGCCACCCGACTAGCGGGGGGGGACACCGGGGAGCTGTTTTTT. Amino acids: CATRLAGGDTGELFF.

V usage is TRBV21-1 and J usage is TRBJ2-5; the table calls TRBD1, which could not be checked here. TRBV21-1 is noted as a pseudogene. The CDR3 totals 18 residues. CDR3 residues: CASSKVWPVKTPIETQYF. Written as DNA, the CDR3 is TGTGCCAGCAGCAAAGTATGGCCAGTCAAAACCCCCATAGAGACCCAGTACTTC.

The chain recombines TRBV7-9 with TRBJ1-1; D is possibly TRBD1 (6 bases). Per the germline V gene, CDR1 is SEHNR and CDR2 is FQNEAQ (reference sequence). V lost 3 bases, J lost 5 bases, and 13 bases lay in between. The CDR3 totals 14 residues. The CDR3 coding sequence is TGTGCCAGCAGCTTGAATCAGGGGTTGACTGAAGCTTTCTTT. It yields the protein CASSLNQGLTEAFF.

A remark on this clone: A far larger clone differs by one base, so this is likely a read error. The rearrangement joins TRBV5-5 to TRBJ1-1; D is unclear. Germline V gene sequence: CDR1 SGHKS, CDR2 YYEKEE (reference sequence). There are 13 residues in the CDR3. V lost 2 bases and J 1 base, leaving 6 bases between the germline ends. The CDR3 is CASSFGGNTEAFF. CDR3 sequence (DNA): TGTGCCAGCAGCTTCGGAGGGAACACTGAAGCTTTCTTT.

This clone was seen a few times. The chain links TRBV7-6 to TRBJ2-5, with 13 bases identical to TRBD2. There are 16 residues in the CDR3. After removal of 2 bases from V and 5 bases from J, the junction contained 5 bases not matched to a gene. Germline CDR1 is SGHVS and CDR2 is FNYEAQ. The CDR3 DNA sequence: TGTGCCAGCAGCTTATTGACTAGCGGGGGGAGGGAGACCCAGTACTTC. Translation: CASSLLTSGGRETQYF.